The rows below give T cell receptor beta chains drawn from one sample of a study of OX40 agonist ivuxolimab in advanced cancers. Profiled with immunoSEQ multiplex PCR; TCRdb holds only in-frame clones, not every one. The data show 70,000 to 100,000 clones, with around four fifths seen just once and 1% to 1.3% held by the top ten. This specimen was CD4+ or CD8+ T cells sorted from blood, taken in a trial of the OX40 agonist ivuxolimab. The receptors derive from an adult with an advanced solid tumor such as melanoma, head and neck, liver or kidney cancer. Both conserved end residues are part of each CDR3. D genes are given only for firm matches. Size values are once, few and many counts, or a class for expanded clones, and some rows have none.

TGTGCCAGCAGCTTAAAGTCGGGTACCGGGGGTAATTCACCCCTCCACTTT	CASSLKSGTGGNSPLHF	TRBV13	TRBJ1-6	-	-
TGTGCCAGCAGCACCCTTGGGAACACTGAAGCTTTCTTT	CASSTLGNTEAFF	TRBV6-5	TRBJ1-1	once	-
TGCGCCAGCAGCCAAGGCGGGGGGGCCGGGAAGACCCAGTACTTC	CASSQGGGAGKTQYF	TRBV4-1	TRBJ2-5	once	TRBD2
TGTGCCCGAGGGGGGGGGATGCAAGAGACCCAGTACTTC	CARGGGMQETQYF	TRBV6-1	TRBJ2-5	-	-
TGTGCCAGCAGCTTGGTTGGAGGAAACACTGAAGCTTTCTTT	CASSLVGGNTEAFF	TRBV11-2	TRBJ1-1	-	-
TGCGCCAGCAGCCCCGCAGGGACGGGAAACACCATATATTTT	CASSPAGTGNTIYF	TRBV5-1	TRBJ1-3	-	-
TGTGCCAGTAGTATAGATCCCCTGAAAGGCTACACCTTC	CASSIDPLKGYTF	TRBV19	TRBJ1-2	-	-
TGTGCCAGTAGCCCGACAGGGAAAGAAAGAAACACCATATATTTT	CASSPTGKERNTIYF	TRBV19	TRBJ1-3	-	TRBD1
TGCGCCAGCAGCACGACAGGGGATAGCAATCAGCCCCAGCATTTT	CASSTTGDSNQPQHF	TRBV5-1	TRBJ1-5	-	TRBD1
TGTGCCAGCAGCTTAGGAGGTGCTGTTCTCTTGACCGGGGAGCTGTTTTTT	CASSLGGAVLLTGELFF	TRBV11-3	TRBJ2-2	-	-
TGTGCCAGCAGTCTCAATGAGCAGTTCTTC	CASSLNEQFF	TRBV25-1	TRBJ2-1	-	-
TGTGCCAGCAGCTTGTATAGGACAGTTCAAGAGACCCAGTACTTC	CASSLYRTVQETQYF	TRBV5-5	TRBJ2-5	-	-
TGTGCCAGCAGCGTAGTGGGAGGGGGAGGAGATACGCAGTATTTT	CASSVVGGGGDTQYF	TRBV9	TRBJ2-3	-	-
TGTGCCAGCAGCTTAGACCCGGGACAGGGGCAAGAGACCCAGTACTTC	CASSLDPGQGQETQYF	TRBV7-9	TRBJ2-5	-	TRBD1
TGTGCCAGCAGTGTTGGCAGGGGAGTAGGTTTGACCGGGGAGCTGTTTTTT	CASSVGRGVGLTGELFF	TRBV25-1	TRBJ2-2	-	-
TGTGCCAGCAGCTTACGCGGCTCAAACACTGAAGCTTTCTTT	CASSLRGSNTEAFF	TRBV7-2	TRBJ1-1	-	-
TGTGCCAGTAGTATGAGGGCGGATTATAGCAATCAGCCCCAGCATTTT	CASSMRADYSNQPQHF	TRBV19	TRBJ1-5	-	-
TGCGCCAGCAGCTTGGGAGGATCCGCAACTAATGAAAAACTGTTTTTT	CASSLGGSATNEKLFF	TRBV5-1	TRBJ1-4	once	-
TGTGCCAGCAGCCCAGCAGCAGGGATGGGGTATGGCTACACCTTC	CASSPAAGMGYGYTF	TRBV7-2	TRBJ1-2	-	-
TGTGCCAGCAGTTCCGAGTCGTTGGCGACTAACTATGGCTACACCTTC	CASSSESLATNYGYTF	TRBV28	TRBJ1-2	-	-
TGTGCCAGCACGGGACAGCCCAATCAGCCCCAGCATTTT	CASTGQPNQPQHF	TRBV2	TRBJ1-5	-	TRBD1
TGTGCCAGCAGTGATATCGGACAGGGGGCCTATGGCTACACCTTC	CASSDIGQGAYGYTF	TRBV6-6	TRBJ1-2	few	TRBD1